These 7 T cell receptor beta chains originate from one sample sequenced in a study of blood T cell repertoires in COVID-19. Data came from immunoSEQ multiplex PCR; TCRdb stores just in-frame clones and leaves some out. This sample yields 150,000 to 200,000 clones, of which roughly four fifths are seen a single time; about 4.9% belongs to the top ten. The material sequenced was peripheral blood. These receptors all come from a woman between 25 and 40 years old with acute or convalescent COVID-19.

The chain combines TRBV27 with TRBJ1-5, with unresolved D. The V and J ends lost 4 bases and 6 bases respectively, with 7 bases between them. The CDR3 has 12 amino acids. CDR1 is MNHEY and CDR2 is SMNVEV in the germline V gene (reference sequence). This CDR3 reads CASSSRGQPQHF. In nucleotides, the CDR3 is TGTGCCAGCAGTTCCCGCGGTCAGCCCCAGCATTTT.

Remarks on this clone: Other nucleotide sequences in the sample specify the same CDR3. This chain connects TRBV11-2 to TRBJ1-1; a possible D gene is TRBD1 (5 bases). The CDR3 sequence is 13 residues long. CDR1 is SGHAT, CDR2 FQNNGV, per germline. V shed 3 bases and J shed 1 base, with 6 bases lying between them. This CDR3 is CASSLGGNTEAFF. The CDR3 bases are TGTGCCAGCAGCTTGGGGGGGAACACTGAAGCTTTCTTT.

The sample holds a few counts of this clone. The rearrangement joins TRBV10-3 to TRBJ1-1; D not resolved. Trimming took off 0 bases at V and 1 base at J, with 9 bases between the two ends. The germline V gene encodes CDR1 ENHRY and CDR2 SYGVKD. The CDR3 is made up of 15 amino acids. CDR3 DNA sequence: TGTGCCATCAGTGAGTCGACTTGGCAGAACACTGAAGCTTTCTTT. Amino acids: CAISESTWQNTEAFF.

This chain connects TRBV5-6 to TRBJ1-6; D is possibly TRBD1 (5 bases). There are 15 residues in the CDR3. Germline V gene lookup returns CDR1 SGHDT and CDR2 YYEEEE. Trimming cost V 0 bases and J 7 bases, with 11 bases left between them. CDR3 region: CASSLVWGGNSPLHF. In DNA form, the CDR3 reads TGTGCCAGCAGCTTGGTGTGGGGGGGGAATTCACCCCTCCACTTT.

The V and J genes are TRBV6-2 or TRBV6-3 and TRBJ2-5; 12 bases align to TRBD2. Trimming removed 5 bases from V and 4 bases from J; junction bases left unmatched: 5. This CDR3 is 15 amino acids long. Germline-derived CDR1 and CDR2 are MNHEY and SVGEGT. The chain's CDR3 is CASSASGGGPETQYF. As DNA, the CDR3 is TGTGCCAGCAGTGCTAGCGGGGGGGGCCCAGAGACCCAGTACTTC.

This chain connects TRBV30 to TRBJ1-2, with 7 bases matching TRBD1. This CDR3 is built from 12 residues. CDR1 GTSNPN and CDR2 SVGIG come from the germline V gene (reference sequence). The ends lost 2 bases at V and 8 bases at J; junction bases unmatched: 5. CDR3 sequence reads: CAWSRAGGGYTF. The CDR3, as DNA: TGTGCCTGGAGTCGGGCAGGGGGAGGCTACACCTTC. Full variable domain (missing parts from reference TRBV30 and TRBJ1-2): SQTIHQWPATLVQPVGSPLSLECTVEGTSNPNLYWYRQAAGRGLQLLFYSVGIGQISSEVPQNLSASRPQDRQFILSSKKLLLSDSGFYLCAWSRAGGGYTFGSGTRLTVV.

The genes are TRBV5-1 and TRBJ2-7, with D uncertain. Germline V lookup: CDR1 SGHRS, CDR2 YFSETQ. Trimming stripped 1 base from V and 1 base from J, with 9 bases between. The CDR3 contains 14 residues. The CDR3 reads CASSLSTTSYEQYF. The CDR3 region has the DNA TGCGCCAGCAGCTTGTCAACGACTTCCTACGAGCAGTACTTC.